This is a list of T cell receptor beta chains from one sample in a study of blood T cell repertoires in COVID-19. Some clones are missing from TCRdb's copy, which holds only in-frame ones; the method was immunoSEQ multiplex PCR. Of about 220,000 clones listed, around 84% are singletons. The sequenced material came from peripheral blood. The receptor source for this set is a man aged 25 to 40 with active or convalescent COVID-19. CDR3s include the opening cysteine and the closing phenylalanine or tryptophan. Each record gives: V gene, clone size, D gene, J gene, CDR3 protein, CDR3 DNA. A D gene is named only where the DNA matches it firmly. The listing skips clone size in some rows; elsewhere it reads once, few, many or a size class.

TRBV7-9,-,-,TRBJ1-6,CASSLAGRVGSPLHF,TGTGCCAGCAGCTTAGCGGGTCGGGTCGGTTCACCCCTCCACTTT
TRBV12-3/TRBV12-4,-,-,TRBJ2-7,CASSSTVYEQYF,TGTGCCAGCAGTTCGACAGTCTACGAGCAGTACTTC
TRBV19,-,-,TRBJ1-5,CASSIALDNTYSNQPQHF,TGTGCCAGTAGTATAGCCTTGGACAATACCTATAGCAATCAGCCCCAGCATTTT
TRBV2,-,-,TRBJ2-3,CASSIGYGTDTQYF,TGTGCCAGCAGTATCGGGTACGGCACAGATACGCAGTATTTT
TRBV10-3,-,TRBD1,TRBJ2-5,CATATGPRETQYF,TGTGCCACCGCGACAGGGCCCAGAGAGACCCAGTACTTC
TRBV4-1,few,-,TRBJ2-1,CASSHPVTSYNEQFF,TGCGCCAGCAGCCACCCAGTGACTTCCTACAATGAGCAGTTCTTC
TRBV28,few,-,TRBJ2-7,CASSPPGWQQYF,TGTGCCAGCAGTCCCCCGGGTTGGCAGCAGTACTTC
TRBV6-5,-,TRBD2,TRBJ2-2,CASKDGGANTGELFF,TGTGCCAGCAAGGATGGGGGGGCGAACACCGGGGAGCTGTTTTTT
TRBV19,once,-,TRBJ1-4,CASSIGGVNSTNEKLFF,TGTGCCAGTAGTATAGGGGGAGTAAATTCAACTAATGAAAAACTGTTTTTT
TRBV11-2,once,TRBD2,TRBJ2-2,CASSLGLADSTGELFF,TGTGCCAGCAGCCTGGGACTAGCGGATTCCACCGGGGAGCTGTTTTTT
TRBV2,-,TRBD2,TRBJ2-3,CASTIAGGPTDTQYF,TGTGCCAGCACAATAGCGGGGGGGCCCACAGATACGCAGTATTTT
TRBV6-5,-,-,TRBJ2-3,CASSSSDGLTDTQYF,TGTGCCAGCAGTTCTTCTGATGGACTGACAGATACGCAGTATTTT
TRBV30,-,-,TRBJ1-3,CAWRQGPSGNTIYF,TGTGCCTGGAGACAGGGACCCTCTGGAAACACCATATATTTT
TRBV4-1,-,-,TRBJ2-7,CASSGQANYEQYF,TGCGCCAGCAGCGGGCAGGCTAACTACGAGCAGTACTTC
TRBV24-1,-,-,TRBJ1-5,CATSGGKNQPQHF,TGTGCCACCAGCGGAGGGAAGAATCAGCCCCAGCATTTT
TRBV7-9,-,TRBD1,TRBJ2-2,CASSRNRGLSNTGELFF,TGTGCCAGCAGCCGAAACAGGGGGTTATCAAACACCGGGGAGCTGTTTTTT
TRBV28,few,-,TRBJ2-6,CASWTPFSGANVLTF,TGTGCCAGCTGGACTCCCTTTTCTGGGGCCAACGTCCTGACTTTC
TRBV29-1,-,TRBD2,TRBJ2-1,CSVALAGASYNEQFF,TGCAGCGTTGCTTTAGCGGGGGCTAGCTACAATGAGCAGTTCTTC
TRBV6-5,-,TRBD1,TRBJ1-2,CASSNRDRVKDGYTF,TGTGCCAGCAGCAACCGGGACAGGGTTAAAGATGGCTACACCTTC
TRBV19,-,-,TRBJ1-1,CASSQEGRGSFF,TGTGCCAGTAGTCAAGAGGGCAGGGGATCTTTCTTT
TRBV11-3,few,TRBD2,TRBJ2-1,CASSLVGRNNEQFF,TGTGCCAGCAGCTTAGTCGGGAGGAACAATGAGCAGTTCTTC
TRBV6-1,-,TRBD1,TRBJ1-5,CASSEPPGQGPRVHF,TGTGCCAGCAGTGAACCTCCGGGACAGGGGCCTCGGGTGCATTTT
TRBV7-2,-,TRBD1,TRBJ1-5,CASSLAPMGQGNQPQHF,TGTGCCAGCAGCTTAGCGCCGATGGGACAGGGGAACCAGCCCCAGCATTTT
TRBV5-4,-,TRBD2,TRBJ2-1,CASSLGGGEQFF,TGTGCCAGCAGCTTGGGGGGGGGTGAGCAGTTCTTC
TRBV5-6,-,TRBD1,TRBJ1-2,CASSPTGESGYTF,TGTGCCAGCAGCCCCACAGGGGAATCGGGCTACACCTTC
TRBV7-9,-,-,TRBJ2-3,CASSLVYSTDTQYF,TGTGCCAGCAGCTTAGTCTATAGCACAGATACGCAGTATTTT
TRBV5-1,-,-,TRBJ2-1,CASSPGQGLYNEQFF,TGCGCCAGCAGCCCCGGACAGGGACTATACAATGAGCAGTTCTTC
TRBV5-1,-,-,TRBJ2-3,CASSLEGGRTDTQYF,TGCGCCAGCAGCTTGGAGGGCGGGCGCACAGATACGCAGTATTTT
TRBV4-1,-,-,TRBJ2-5,CASSHGRVGDQETQYF,TGCGCCAGCAGCCACGGCCGTGTAGGGGACCAAGAGACCCAGTACTTC
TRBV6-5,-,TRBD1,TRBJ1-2,CATYRGGMGYTF,TGTGCCACTTACAGGGGGGGTATGGGCTACACCTTC
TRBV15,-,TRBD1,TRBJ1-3,CATSRDRKGASGNTIYF,TGTGCCACCAGCAGAGATAGGAAGGGGGCTTCTGGAAACACCATATATTTT